The entry that follows covers one TCR beta chain sequence. Antigen: not known. These data are taken from a study of cytomegalovirus exposure and HLA in healthy donors. Study at large: Later, an analysis reported that the 110 or so validation repertoires had used the same platform as the approximately 600 first-cohort repertoires.

The CDR3 totals 17 residues. The V and J ends lost 3 bases and 0 bases respectively, with 12 bases between them. Germline loops: CDR1 LNHNV, CDR2 YYDKDF (reference sequence). Produced via immunoSEQ multiplex PCR; TCRdb's table is partial and in-frame only. The sample records some 90,000 clones, 87% being singletons. Points from the study as a whole: Rare TCR sequences predominated, though certain public TCRs were found in many donors. Accounts indicate the classifier identified cytomegalovirus status with strong specificity and sensitivity. Cytomegalovirus association was assigned to more than 150 TCR beta chains.

Sequenced: PBMCs. This receptor was taken from a man between 18 and 35 years old in good health and CMV-seropositive. The chain carries TRBV15 and TRBJ2-6; weak D call: TRBD1 (5 bases). This CDR3 is CATSSETVVSGANVLTF. The CDR3 nucleotides read TGTGCCACCAGCAGCGAGACAGTGGTCTCTGGGGCCAACGTCCTGACTTTC.